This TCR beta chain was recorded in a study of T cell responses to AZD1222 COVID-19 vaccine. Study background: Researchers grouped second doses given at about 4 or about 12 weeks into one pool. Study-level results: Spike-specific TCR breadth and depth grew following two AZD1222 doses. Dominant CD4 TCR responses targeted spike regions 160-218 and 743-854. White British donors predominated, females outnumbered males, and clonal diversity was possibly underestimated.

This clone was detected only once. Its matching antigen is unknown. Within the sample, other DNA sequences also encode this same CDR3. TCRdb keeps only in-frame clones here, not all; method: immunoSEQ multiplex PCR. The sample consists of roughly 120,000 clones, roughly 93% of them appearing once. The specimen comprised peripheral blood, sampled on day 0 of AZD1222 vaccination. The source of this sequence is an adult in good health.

The CDR3, as DNA: TGTGCCAGTAGTATTGCGGAGCCCTCCTACAATGAGCAGTTCTTC. Protein sequence: CASSIAEPSYNEQFF. The rearrangement joins TRBV19 to TRBJ2-1; no clear D gene. Germline CDR1 reads LNHDA; CDR2 reads SQIVND (reference sequence). Trimming stripped 3 bases from V and 0 bases from J, with 9 bases between. The CDR3 consists of 15 residues.